This T cell receptor beta chain is from a study of breast tumors, draining lymph nodes, adjacent tissues. Overall study findings and caveats: Findings are consistent with lymph node origin and intratumoral expansion of most tumor T cells. Tumor TCR diversity was below lymph nodes but above nontumor tissue. Data only fit, rather than demonstrated, lymph node origin of most tumor T cells.

This clonotype was counted at least ten times. Its antigen is undetermined. MiXCR, applied by TCRdb to the multiplex PCR reads, yields one record per CDR3 protein. The table lists 30,000 to 40,000 distinct CDR3 sequences, 35% to 40% of them singletons. V lost 0 bases to trimming and J lost 7 bases; unmatched junction nucleotides: 10. The germline gives CDR1 DFQATT, CDR2 SNEGSKA (reference sequence). The CDR3 is 15 amino acids. The chain uses TRBV20-1 and TRBJ2-7; 9 nucleotides agree with TRBD2. The sample comprised breast tumor tissue. The origin of this receptor is a female donor with breast cancer. Some clones in this sample may be carry-over from other donors' samples. In DNA form, the CDR3 reads TGCAGTGCTAGAGACCATAGCGGGAGTGAAAGGGAGCAGTACTTC. This encodes CSARDHSGSEREQYF.